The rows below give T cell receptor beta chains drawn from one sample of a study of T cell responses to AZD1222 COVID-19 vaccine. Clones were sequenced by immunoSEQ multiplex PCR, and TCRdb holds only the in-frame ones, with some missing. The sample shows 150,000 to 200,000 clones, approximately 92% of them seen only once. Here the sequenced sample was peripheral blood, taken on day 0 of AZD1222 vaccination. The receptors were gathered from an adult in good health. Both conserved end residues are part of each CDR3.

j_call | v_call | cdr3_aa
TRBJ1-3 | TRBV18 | CASSPGQASGNTIYF
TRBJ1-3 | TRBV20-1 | CSASRQGISGNTIYF
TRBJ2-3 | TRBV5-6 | CASSFSMGIPNSDTQYF
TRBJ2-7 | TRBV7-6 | CASSLDEGRNF
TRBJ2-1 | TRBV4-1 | CASSPLAVRSYNEQFF
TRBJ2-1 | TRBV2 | CASPLRDNEQFF
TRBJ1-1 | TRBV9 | CASSVAGADTEAFF
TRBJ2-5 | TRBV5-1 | CASSLEASYQETQYF
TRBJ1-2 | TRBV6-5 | CASSYSGTGTYGYTF
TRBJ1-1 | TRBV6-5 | CASNRGNTEAFF
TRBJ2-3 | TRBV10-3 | CATTPGTDTQYF
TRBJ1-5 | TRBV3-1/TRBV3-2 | CASSQDPDNQPQHF
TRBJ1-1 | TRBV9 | CASSVATGPTEAFF
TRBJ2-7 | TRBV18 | CASSFRDYEQYF
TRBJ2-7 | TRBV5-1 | CASSFPRDRGFYEQYF